Each of the 16 T cell receptor beta chains below was sequenced from the same sample in a study of T cell responses to AZD1222 COVID-19 vaccine. Sequencing used immunoSEQ multiplex PCR; TCRdb keeps in-frame clones, though not all of them. This sample carries approximately 100,000 clones, about 86% of them seen once, and the ten largest clones take 9% to 15%. This material consisted of peripheral blood, taken on day 0 of AZD1222 vaccination. These receptors were taken from an adult in good health.

V gene TRBV19 combines with J gene TRBJ2-2; 10 bases fit TRBD2. The CDR3 totals 15 residues. V gave up 2 bases and J gave up 6 bases; unmatched junction bases: 3. In germline, CDR1 is LNHDA, CDR2 SQIVND (reference sequence). CDR3 in amino acids: CASSILAGAAGELFF. The CDR3 nucleotides read TGTGCCAGTAGTATACTAGCGGGAGCGGCCGGGGAGCTGTTTTTT.

This clone was found a few times. V and J are TRBV9 and TRBJ2-1, with TRBD2 matching over 8 bases. The CDR3 is 16 residues long. With 4 bases clipped from V and 1 base from J, the junction kept 7 bases outside the gene matches. CDR1 and CDR2 from the germline V gene are SGDLS and YYNGEE. This chain's CDR3 is CASSPPTSGSYNEQFF. CDR3 in DNA: TGTGCCAGCAGCCCCCCAACTAGCGGTTCCTACAATGAGCAGTTCTTC.

The chain joins TRBV7-2 to TRBJ2-1; TRBD2 matches at 7 bases. The CDR3 covers 16 residues. Per germline, CDR1 SGHTA and CDR2 FQGNSA. The J segment lost 7 bases and the V segment lost 2 bases, leaving 11 bases of the junction unmatched. The DNA for the CDR3 is TGTGCCAGCAGCTTAAGCGGGGTGACACTGAGGAATGAGCAGTTCTTC. Translated, it gives CASSLSGVTLRNEQFF.

The chain is built from TRBV19 and TRBJ2-3, with 7 positions matching TRBD2. The V segment lost 7 bases and the J segment 4 bases; nucleotides outside the gene matches: 17. CDR1 is LNHDA and CDR2 is SQIVND in the germline V gene (reference sequence). This CDR3 contains 17 residues. The CDR3 protein is CASIFRSGGSDSDTQYF. DNA for the CDR3: TGTGCCAGTATATTTAGGTCGGGCGGGAGTGACTCAGATACGCAGTATTTT.

The chain is built from TRBV6-2 or TRBV6-3 and TRBJ2-5, with D possibly being TRBD1 (6 bases). The germline V and J ends were trimmed by 4 bases and 3 bases, with 18 bases remaining between them. The CDR3 totals 16 residues. Germline assignment: CDR1 MNHEY and CDR2 SVGEGT. The CDR3 nucleotides are TGTGCCAGCAGTTGGCCCCAGGGGTGGAAAAAAGAGACCCAGTACTTC. This encodes CASSWPQGWKKETQYF.

The CDR3 sequence is CASSSGGQGGYTF. In DNA form, the CDR3 reads TGTGCCAGCAGCTCCGGGGGGCAAGGTGGCTACACCTTC. This chain uses TRBV7-9 with TRBJ1-2, with a tentative D call TRBD1 (6 bases). The CDR3 consists of 13 residues. The germline V gene encodes CDR1 SEHNR and CDR2 FQNEAQ (reference sequence). Trimming cost V 4 bases and J 7 bases, with 13 bases left between them.

This clone rates as medium-sized. The rearrangement links TRBV6-1 to TRBJ1-5; a possible D gene is TRBD1 (6 bases). The CDR3 consists of 15 residues. CDR1 MNHNS and CDR2 SASEGT come from the germline V gene. With 0 bases removed from V and 4 bases from J, the gap between germline ends came to 10 bases. The CDR3 sequence: CASSEAGQQNQPQHF. CDR3 bases: TGTGCCAGCAGTGAAGCAGGACAGCAAAATCAGCCCCAGCATTTT.

V and J are TRBV6-1 and TRBJ2-1; D not certain. CDR3 length: 17 residues. The germline V and J ends were trimmed by 2 bases and 6 bases, with 20 bases remaining between them. The germline gives CDR1 MNHNS, CDR2 SASEGT. CDR3 sequence reads: CASSEPLLANKVNEQFF. DNA of the CDR3: TGTGCCAGCAGTGAACCCCTTTTAGCCAACAAGGTCAATGAGCAGTTCTTC.

This chain links TRBV11-2 with TRBJ2-7; TRBD1 matches at 9 bases. The germline gives CDR1 SGHAT, CDR2 FQNNGV. Germline trimming cut 3 bases from V and 3 bases from J; bases unmatched to any gene: 6. CDR3 length: 15 residues. The CDR3 protein is CASSFPGQGGYEQYF. The CDR3 DNA is TGTGCCAGCAGCTTTCCGGGACAGGGAGGCTACGAGCAGTACTTC.

The chain has TRBV5-1 and TRBJ1-2, with no clear D. The ends were cut back, 0 bases at V and 2 bases at J, with 8 bases in the middle. Germline loops: CDR1 SGHRS, CDR2 YFSETQ. CDR3 length: 14 amino acids. The CDR3 loop is CASSLDGGNYGYTF. CDR3 nucleotides: TGCGCCAGCAGCTTGGACGGAGGCAACTATGGCTACACCTTC.

The chain recombines TRBV19 with TRBJ1-1; D is unclear. The CDR3 is made up of 14 amino acids. Trimming left V 7 bases short and J 1 base short, with 13 bases between. The germline gives CDR1 LNHDA, CDR2 SQIVND (reference sequence). In DNA form, the CDR3 reads TGTGCCAGTAAAAAACCCTCAGAGAACACTGAAGCTTTCTTT. Protein product: CASKKPSENTEAFF.

This chain links TRBV19 with TRBJ2-7; D is tentatively TRBD1 or TRBD2 (5 bases each). The CDR3 totals 15 residues. CDR1 and CDR2 (germline): LNHDA, SQIVND (reference sequence). V was clipped by 5 bases and J by 2 bases, with 16 bases between them. The CDR3 region has the DNA TGTGCCAGTAGTCCGACGGGACCGCCCACCTACGAGCAGTACTTC. Amino acids: CASSPTGPPTYEQYF.

This sequence joins TRBV7-3 and TRBJ2-1; 8 positions match TRBD2. The CDR3 extends over 13 amino acids. From germline, CDR1 is SGHTA and CDR2 FQGTGA. Trimming cost V 11 bases and J 9 bases; bases outside gene matches: 12. CDR3 in DNA: TGTGCCTGCTCAAGCGGGAGTGGGAGTGAGCAGTTCTTC. As protein: CACSSGSGSEQFF.

The CDR3 coding sequence is TGTGCCAGCTCCCAGGGGGTCAATCAGCCCCAGCATTTT. Its protein is CASSQGVNQPQHF. The rearrangement links TRBV2 to TRBJ1-5; 7 bases map to TRBD1. CDR1 is SNHLY and CDR2 is FYNNEI in the germline V gene. After removal of 8 bases from V and 3 bases from J, the junction contained 4 bases not matched to a gene. The CDR3 is made up of 13 amino acids. Full variable domain (remainder filled in from reference TRBV2 and TRBJ1-5): EPEVTQTPSHQVTQMGQEVILRCVPISNHLYFYWYRQILGQKVEFLVSFYNNEISEKSEIFDDQFSVERPDGSNFTLKIRSTKLEDSAMYFCASSQGVNQPQHFGDGTRLSIL.

The table lists this clone with a count of one. The chain uses TRBV15 and TRBJ1-2; D call uncertain. The CDR3 has 14 amino acids. V gave up 4 bases and J gave up 5 bases, with 14 bases separating them. The germline gives CDR1 LNHNV, CDR2 YYDKDF (reference sequence). CDR3 DNA sequence: TGTGCCACCAGCATAGGGCGGGTTCGGTATGGCTACACCTTC. Residues: CATSIGRVRYGYTF.

The rearrangement joins TRBV27 to TRBJ2-1; the D is unclear. V shed 2 bases and J shed 2 bases, with 10 bases lying between them. Germline CDR1 is MNHEY and CDR2 is SMNVEV (reference sequence). The length of the CDR3 is 15 residues. The CDR3 spells CASSLGEEAYNEQFF. The CDR3 nucleotides read TGTGCCAGCAGTTTAGGCGAGGAAGCCTACAATGAGCAGTTCTTC.